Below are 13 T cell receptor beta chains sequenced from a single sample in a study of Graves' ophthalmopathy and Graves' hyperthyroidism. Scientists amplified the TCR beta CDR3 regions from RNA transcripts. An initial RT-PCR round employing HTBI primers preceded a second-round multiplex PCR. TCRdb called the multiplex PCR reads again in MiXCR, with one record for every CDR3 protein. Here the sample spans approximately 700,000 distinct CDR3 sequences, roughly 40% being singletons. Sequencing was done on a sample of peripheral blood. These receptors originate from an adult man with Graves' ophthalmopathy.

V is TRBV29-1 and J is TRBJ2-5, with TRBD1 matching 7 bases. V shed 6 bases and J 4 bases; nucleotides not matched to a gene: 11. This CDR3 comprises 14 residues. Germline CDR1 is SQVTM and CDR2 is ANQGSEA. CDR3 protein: CSVANKGAGETQYF. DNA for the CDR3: TGCAGCGTAGCTAACAAGGGGGCGGGAGAGACCCAGTACTTC.

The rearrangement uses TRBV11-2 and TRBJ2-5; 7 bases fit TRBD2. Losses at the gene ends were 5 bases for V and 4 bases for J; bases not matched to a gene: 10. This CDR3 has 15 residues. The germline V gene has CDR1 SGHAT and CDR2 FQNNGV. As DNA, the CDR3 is TGTGCCAGCAGCCCGTCGGAGGGAGGGATAGAGACCCAGTACTTC. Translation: CASSPSEGGIETQYF.

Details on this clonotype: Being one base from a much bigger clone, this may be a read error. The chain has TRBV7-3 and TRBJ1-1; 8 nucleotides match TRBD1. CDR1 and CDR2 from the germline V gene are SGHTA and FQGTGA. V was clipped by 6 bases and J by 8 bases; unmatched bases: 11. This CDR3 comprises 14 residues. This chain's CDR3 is CASSWGQGAREAFF. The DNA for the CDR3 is TGTGCCAGCAGTTGGGGGCAGGGGGCCCGGGAAGCTTTCTTT.

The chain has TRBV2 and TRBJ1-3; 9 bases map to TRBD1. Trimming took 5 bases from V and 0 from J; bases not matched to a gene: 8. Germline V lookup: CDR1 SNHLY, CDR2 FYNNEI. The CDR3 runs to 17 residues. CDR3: CASSRPGTGFSGNTIYF. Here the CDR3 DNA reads TGTGCCAGCAGTCGTCCCGGGACAGGGTTCTCTGGAAACACCATATATTTT.

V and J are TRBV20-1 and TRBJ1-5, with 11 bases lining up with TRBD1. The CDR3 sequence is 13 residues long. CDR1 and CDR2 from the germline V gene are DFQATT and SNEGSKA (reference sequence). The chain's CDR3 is CGGKDRGLQPQHF. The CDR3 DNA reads TGCGGGGGGAAGGACAGGGGGCTTCAGCCCCAGCATTTT.

The CDR3 here is CASSPGSGAYEQYF. CDR3 coding DNA: TGTGCCAGCTCACCCGGGTCAGGGGCCTACGAGCAGTACTTC. The chain couples TRBV9 to TRBJ2-7, with D possibly TRBD1 on 6 matching bases. The CDR3 length is 14 residues. Trimming pared 7 bases from V and 2 bases from J, leaving 16 bases between. Germline V gives CDR1 SGDLS, CDR2 YYNGEE.

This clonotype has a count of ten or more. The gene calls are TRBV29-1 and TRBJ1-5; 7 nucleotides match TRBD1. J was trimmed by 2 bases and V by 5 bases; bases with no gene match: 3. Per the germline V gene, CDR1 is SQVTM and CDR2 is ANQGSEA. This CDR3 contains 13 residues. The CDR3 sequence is CSVRTGGNQPQHF. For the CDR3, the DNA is TGCAGCGTTAGGACAGGTGGCAATCAGCCCCAGCATTTT.

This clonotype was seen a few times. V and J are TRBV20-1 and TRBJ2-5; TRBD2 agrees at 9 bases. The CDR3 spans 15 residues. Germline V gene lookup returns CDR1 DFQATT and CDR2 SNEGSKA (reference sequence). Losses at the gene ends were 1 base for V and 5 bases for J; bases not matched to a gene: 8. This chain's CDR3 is CSARVAAGGLETQYF. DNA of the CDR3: TGCAGTGCTAGAGTGGCGGCGGGGGGGCTGGAGACCCAGTACTTC.

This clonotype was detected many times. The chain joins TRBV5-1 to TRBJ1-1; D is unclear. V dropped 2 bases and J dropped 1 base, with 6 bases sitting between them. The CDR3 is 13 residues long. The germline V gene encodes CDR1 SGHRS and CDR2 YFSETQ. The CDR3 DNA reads TGCGCCAGCAGCTTCAGCAGGAACACTGAAGCTTTCTTT. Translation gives CASSFSRNTEAFF.

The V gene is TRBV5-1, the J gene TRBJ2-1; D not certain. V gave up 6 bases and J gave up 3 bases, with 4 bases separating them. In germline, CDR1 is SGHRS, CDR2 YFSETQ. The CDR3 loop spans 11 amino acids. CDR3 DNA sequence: TGCGCCAGCACTAGCTACAATGAGCAGTTCTTC. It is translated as CASTSYNEQFF.

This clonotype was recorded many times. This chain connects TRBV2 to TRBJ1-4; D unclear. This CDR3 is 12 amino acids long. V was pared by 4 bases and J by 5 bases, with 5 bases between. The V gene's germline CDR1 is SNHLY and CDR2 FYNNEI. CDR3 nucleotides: TGTGCCAGCAGTGCACAAAATGAAAAACTGTTTTTT. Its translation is CASSAQNEKLFF.

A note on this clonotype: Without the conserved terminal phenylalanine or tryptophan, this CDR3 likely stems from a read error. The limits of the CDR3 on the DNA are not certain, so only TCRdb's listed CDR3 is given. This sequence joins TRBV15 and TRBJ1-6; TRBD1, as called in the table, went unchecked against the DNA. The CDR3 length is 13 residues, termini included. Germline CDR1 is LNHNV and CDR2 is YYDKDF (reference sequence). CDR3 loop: CATSRGRVRQGAA.

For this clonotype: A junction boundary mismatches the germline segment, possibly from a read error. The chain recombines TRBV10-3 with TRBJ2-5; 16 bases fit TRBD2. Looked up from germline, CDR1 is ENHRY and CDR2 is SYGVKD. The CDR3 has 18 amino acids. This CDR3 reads CASSYSRGLAGGLETQYF. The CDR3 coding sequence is TGTGCCAGCAGTTACAGCCGGGGACTAGCGGGGGGGCTTGAGACCCAGTACTTC.